The next 18 T cell receptor beta chains were all read from a single sample in a study of control samples from healthy donors and cancer patients. Some clones are missing from TCRdb's copy, which holds only in-frame ones; the method was immunoSEQ multiplex PCR. The table lists about 170,000 clones, 91% of them singletons. The sample was blood. The receptors here all came from a woman in her 30s in good health.

In this sample, this clone turned up a few times. This specimen includes other DNA sequences encoding the same CDR3. This sequence joins TRBV18 and TRBJ1-2; D call uncertain. V was trimmed by 3 bases and J by 1 base, leaving 3 bases between them. Germline-derived CDR1 and CDR2 are KGHSH and LQKENI. This CDR3 has 12 amino acids. CDR3 amino acids: CASSPLNYGYTF. DNA for the CDR3: TGTGCCAGCTCACCTCTTAACTATGGCTACACCTTC.

The chain joins TRBV2 to TRBJ1-1; the D is unclear. Germline V lookup: CDR1 SNHLY, CDR2 FYNNEI. CDR3 length equals 13 residues. V was pared by 3 bases and J by 1 base, with 6 bases between. CDR3 in amino acids: CASSEDRNTEAFF. The DNA for the CDR3 is TGTGCCAGCAGTGAGGACCGGAACACTGAAGCTTTCTTT.

The rearrangement joins TRBV2 to TRBJ1-5, with D hard to call. CDR1 SNHLY and CDR2 FYNNEI come from the germline V gene. Trimming cost V 3 bases and J 4 bases, with 7 bases left between them. The CDR3 contains 13 residues. CDR3 bases: TGTGCCAGCAGTGATTTTAGAAATCAGCCCCAGCATTTT. Protein product: CASSDFRNQPQHF. Full variable domain (rest looked up from reference TRBV2 and TRBJ1-5): EPEVTQTPSHQVTQMGQEVILRCVPISNHLYFYWYRQILGQKVEFLVSFYNNEISEKSEIFDDQFSVERPDGSNFTLKIRSTKLEDSAMYFCASSDFRNQPQHFGDGTRLSIL.

The V call is TRBV15, the J call TRBJ1-4; 8 bases map to TRBD1. With 0 bases clipped from V and 10 bases from J, the junction kept 7 bases outside the gene matches. There are 15 residues in the CDR3. CDR1 LNHNV and CDR2 YYDKDF come from the germline V gene (reference sequence). The chain's CDR3 is CATSRDPRGQGKLFF. CDR3 nucleotide sequence: TGTGCCACCAGCAGAGATCCCCGCGGACAGGGAAAACTGTTTTTT.

The gene calls are TRBV3-1 (or the pseudogene TRBV3-2) and TRBJ2-7; D perhaps matches TRBD2 (6 bases). Per germline, CDR1 LGHDT and CDR2 YNNKEL (reference sequence). This CDR3 contains 16 residues. Trimming pared 4 bases from V and 0 bases from J, leaving 16 bases between. In DNA, the CDR3 is TGTGCCAGCAGCCGAGGAGGGACTCTCTCCTCCTACGAGCAGTACTTC. This translates into CASSRGGTLSSYEQYF.

The rearrangement joins TRBV29-1 to TRBJ2-1, with D unresolved. Germline CDR1 SQVTM, CDR2 ANQGSEA. The CDR3 consists of 11 residues. Trimming took off 4 bases at V and 5 bases at J, with 6 bases between the two ends. The CDR3 here is CSVGHNNEQFF. CDR3 in DNA: TGCAGCGTTGGACACAACAATGAGCAGTTCTTC.

This clone was counted once. The chain has TRBV7-2 and TRBJ2-7; TRBD2 matches 10 bases. The trim removed 0 bases at V and 4 bases at J, leaving 3 bases unmatched. The germline V gene encodes CDR1 SGHTA and CDR2 FQGNSA. This CDR3 is 15 amino acids long. The chain's CDR3 is CASSLAVLAGYEQYF. DNA of the CDR3: TGTGCCAGCAGCTTAGCGGTACTAGCGGGATACGAGCAGTACTTC.

The V and J genes are TRBV9 and TRBJ2-5, with 12 bases that match TRBD2. This CDR3 has 14 residues. Germline V gene lookup returns CDR1 SGDLS and CDR2 YYNGEE. After removal of 4 bases from V and 7 bases from J, the junction contained 5 bases not matched to a gene. The CDR3 loop reads CASSWTSGEGTQYF. For the CDR3, the DNA is TGTGCCAGCAGCTGGACTAGCGGGGAGGGGACCCAGTACTTC.

The chain uses TRBV15 and TRBJ1-2, with 11 bases identical to TRBD1. The CDR3 has 14 residues. Germline values: CDR1 LNHNV, CDR2 YYDKDF (reference sequence). Trimming removed 1 base from V and 5 bases from J; junction bases left unmatched: 0. CDR3 DNA: TGTGCCACCAGCAGAGGGGACAGGGGGTATGGCTACACCTTC. Protein sequence: CATSRGDRGYGYTF.

The chain employs TRBV13 and TRBJ1-2; D uncertain. There are 13 residues in the CDR3. With 0 bases removed from V and 5 bases from J, the gap between germline ends came to 7 bases. Germline CDR1 is PRHDT and CDR2 is FYEKMQ (reference sequence). The DNA for the CDR3 is TGTGCCAGCAGCTTAGGGGCGCAATATGGCTACACCTTC. Translating gives CASSLGAQYGYTF. Filled out from reference TRBV13 and TRBJ1-2, the complete variable domain reads AAGVIQSPRHLIKEKRETATLKCYPIPRHDTVYWYQQGPGQDPQFLISFYEKMQSDKGSIPDRFSAQQFSDYHSELNMSSLELGDSALYFCASSLGAQYGYTFGSGTRLTVV.

The CDR3 DNA follows: TGTGCCAGCAGCCAAACCGGGACCACTGAAGCTTTCTTT. This encodes CASSQTGTTEAFF. V is TRBV2 and J is TRBJ1-1; maybe TRBD1 (5 bases). The CDR3 runs to 13 residues. Trimming removed 6 bases from V and 4 bases from J, with 12 bases in between. Germline V gives CDR1 SNHLY, CDR2 FYNNEI.

The V and J genes are TRBV10-3 and TRBJ2-1; TRBD2 aligns across 10 bases. V lost 8 bases, J lost 9 bases, and 10 bases stayed unmatched. The CDR3 contains 14 residues. Germline lookup yields CDR1 ENHRY and CDR2 SYGVKD. The CDR3 region has the DNA TGTGCCATCCAAGGGACTAGCGCATCCGGTGAGCAGTTCTTC. It encodes CAIQGTSASGEQFF.

For this clone: Other nucleotide sequences from this sample produce the same CDR3. This rearrangement joins TRBV6-2 or TRBV6-3 to TRBJ1-2, with TRBD1 matching over 10 bases. The germline V gene encodes CDR1 MNHEY and CDR2 SVGEGT. The CDR3 is made up of 14 amino acids. V shed 2 bases, J shed 5 bases, and the junction held 2 bases outside the gene matches. CDR3 nucleotide sequence: TGTGCCAGCAGTTACCGGACAGGGGGATATGGCTACACCTTC. Translation gives CASSYRTGGYGYTF.

The J gene is TRBJ2-2, the V gene TRBV4-2; the match to TRBD2 covers 12 bases. This CDR3 contains 14 residues. With 7 bases clipped from V and 6 bases from J, the junction kept 3 bases outside the gene matches. Germline lookup yields CDR1 LGHNA and CDR2 YNFKEQ. CDR3 sequence reads: CASNPSGGAGELFF. In nucleotides, the CDR3 is TGTGCCAGCAACCCTAGCGGGGGGGCCGGGGAGCTGTTTTTT.

The chain uses TRBV21-1 and TRBJ1-4; the table's TRBD1 call for D was not verified on the DNA. TRBV21-1 is described as a pseudogene. The CDR3 runs 14 residues. This chain's CDR3 is CASSNGTPNEKLFF. The CDR3 bases are TGTGCCAGCAGCAACGGGACACCTAATGAAAAACTGTTTTTT.

The chain employs TRBV28 and TRBJ2-1; the D call may be TRBD1 or TRBD2 (5 bases each). The CDR3 has 15 amino acids. V was pared by 3 bases and J by 2 bases, with 11 bases between. Germline V gives CDR1 MDHEN, CDR2 SYDVKM. The CDR3 DNA sequence: TGTGCCAGCAGTTTGTTAGGGGAGCCCTACAATGAGCAGTTCTTC. Translated, it gives CASSLLGEPYNEQFF.

V is TRBV18 and J is TRBJ1-2; 10 bases agree with TRBD1. The germline gives CDR1 KGHSH, CDR2 LQKENI. This CDR3 spans 14 amino acids. V was pared by 6 bases and J by 6 bases, with 7 bases of the junction left unmatched. CDR3 coding DNA: TGTGCCAGCTCCCCGGGACAGGGGAGGGATGGCTACACCTTC. Its translation: CASSPGQGRDGYTF.

This chain links TRBV27 with TRBJ1-3; 11 bases fit TRBD1. Germline V gives CDR1 MNHEY, CDR2 SMNVEV (reference sequence). V dropped 6 bases and J dropped 5; count of bases not matched to a gene: 3. This CDR3 spans 14 amino acids. The CDR3 spells CASRSDRGRNTIYF. Written as DNA, the CDR3 is TGTGCCAGCAGATCGGACAGGGGGCGAAACACCATATATTTT.